Presented here are 5 T cell receptor beta chains from one specimen sequenced in a study of blood T cell repertoires in COVID-19. Assay used: immunoSEQ multiplex PCR; TCRdb lists only in-frame clones, some missing. The sample records around 240,000 clones, roughly 88% being singletons. Sequencing input: PBMCs or T cells enriched from blood (not recorded which). The receptors stem from a woman in her 50s who had recovered from COVID-19.

This clone was recorded once. V gene TRBV2 combines with J gene TRBJ1-2; weak D call: TRBD1 (5 bases). V dropped 7 bases and J dropped 4 bases, with 16 bases sitting between them. The CDR3 loop spans 14 amino acids. Germline lookup yields CDR1 SNHLY and CDR2 FYNNEI. In DNA form, the CDR3 reads TGTGCCAGCACCCGACGCGCAGGGATCTATGGCTACACCTTC. As protein: CASTRRAGIYGYTF. Full variable domain (missing parts from reference TRBV2 and TRBJ1-2): EPEVTQTPSHQVTQMGQEVILRCVPISNHLYFYWYRQILGQKVEFLVSFYNNEISEKSEIFDDQFSVERPDGSNFTLKIRSTKLEDSAMYFCASTRRAGIYGYTFGSGTRLTVV.

This rearrangement joins TRBV7-9 to TRBJ1-5; TRBD1 aligns across 12 bases. Germline assignment: CDR1 SEHNR and CDR2 FQNEAQ (reference sequence). This CDR3 region has 16 residues. J lost 7 bases, V lost 3 bases, and 7 bases had no gene match. DNA for the CDR3: TGTGCCAGCAGCTTTTCGGGCGGGACAGGGGGCCAGCCCCAGCATTTT. Translation: CASSFSGGTGGQPQHF.

The chain joins TRBV20-1 to TRBJ1-2; maybe TRBD1 (5 bases). The V and J ends lost 3 bases and 7 bases respectively, with 9 bases between them. Germline V gene data show CDR1 as DFQATT and CDR2 as SNEGSKA (reference sequence). The CDR3 is made up of 11 amino acids. CDR3 DNA: TGCAGTGCTAGTCAGGGAAGTGGCTACACCTTC. Translated, it gives CSASQGSGYTF.

This chain uses TRBV5-4 with TRBJ1-1, with TRBD1 matching over 8 bases. Per germline, CDR1 SGHNT and CDR2 YYREEE (reference sequence). This CDR3 comprises 20 residues. Trimming removed 0 bases from V and 0 bases from J; junction bases left unmatched: 16. The CDR3 sequence is CASSLGGAAGGRRMNTEAFF. The CDR3 DNA follows: TGTGCCAGCAGCTTGGGTGGCGCGGCAGGGGGCCGGCGGATGAACACTGAAGCTTTCTTT.

A single count supports this clone. This chain joins TRBV7-2 and TRBJ2-7; TRBD2 matches 8 bases. Losses at the gene ends were 1 base for V and 5 bases for J; bases not matched to a gene: 10. CDR1 and CDR2 from the germline V gene are SGHTA and FQGNSA. The CDR3 totals 16 residues. CDR3 nucleotides: TGTGCCAGCAGCTTAGTGACCCCCGGGAGGGGAGACGAGCAGTACTTC. Its translation is CASSLVTPGRGDEQYF.